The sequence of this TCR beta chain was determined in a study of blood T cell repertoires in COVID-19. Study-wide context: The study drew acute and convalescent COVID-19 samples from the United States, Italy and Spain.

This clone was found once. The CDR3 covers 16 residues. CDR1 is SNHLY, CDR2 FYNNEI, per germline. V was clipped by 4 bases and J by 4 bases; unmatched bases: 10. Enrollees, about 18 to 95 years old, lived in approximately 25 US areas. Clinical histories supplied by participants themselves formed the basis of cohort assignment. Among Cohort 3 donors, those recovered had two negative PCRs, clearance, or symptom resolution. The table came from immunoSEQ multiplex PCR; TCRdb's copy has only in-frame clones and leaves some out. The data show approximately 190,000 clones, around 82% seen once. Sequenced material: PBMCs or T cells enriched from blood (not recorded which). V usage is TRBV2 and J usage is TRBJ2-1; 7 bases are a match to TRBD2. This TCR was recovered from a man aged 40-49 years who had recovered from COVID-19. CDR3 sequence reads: CASSGDGAGIYNEQFF. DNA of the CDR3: TGTGCCAGCAGTGGAGACGGAGCGGGGATATACAATGAGCAGTTCTTC.